The source of this T cell receptor (beta chain) is a study of CD8 T cells in ankylosing spondylitis. Molecular-barcoded quantitative 5'-RACE produced these TCR beta libraries. MiXCR, applied by TCRdb to the 5' RACE reads, yields one record per CDR3 protein. The table lists approximately 220,000 distinct CDR3 sequences, about 11% of them singletons. With V trimmed by 4 bases and J by 3 bases, 13 bases remained unmatched. Germline CDR1 is LGHDT and CDR2 is YNNKEL (reference sequence). The CDR3 runs to 17 residues. This clonotype was counted ten times or more. What it recognizes is unknown. Findings of the study overall: What appeared characteristic of ankylosing spondylitis blood was a TCR beta motif of eight highly homologous variants.

Input material: blood, either unsorted or a sorted T cell fraction (not recorded which). The sequence was collected from a male donor with ankylosing spondylitis or in good health (not recorded which). The chain recombines TRBV3-1 with TRBJ1-1, with 8 nucleotides matching TRBD1. In DNA, the CDR3 is TGTGCCAGCAGCCGCAGGGGGCGTAATGCGTTGGACACTGAAGCTTTCTTT. Translation: CASSRRGRNALDTEAFF.